The 12 T cell receptor beta chains listed next were all sequenced from one sample in a study of long-term antiretroviral therapy in people with HIV. The immunoSEQ assay was v3.0, run at survey level. The method was immunoSEQ multiplex PCR; TCRdb's version includes in-frame clones alone and lacks a portion of them. This sample has approximately 23,000 clones; approximately 84% occur once, and the top ten carry around 4%. Sequenced material: unsorted PBMCs, taken roughly 6.1 years after starting antiretroviral therapy. The source of these receptors is a man aged 30 to 39 with HIV.

The V and J genes are TRBV28 and TRBJ1-1; possibly TRBD1 for D (5 bases). Germline loops: CDR1 MDHEN, CDR2 SYDVKM. The CDR3 has 14 amino acids. With 7 bases removed from V and 0 bases from J, the gap between germline ends came to 12 bases. The CDR3 loop reads CASMRQSLNTEAFF. The CDR3 region has the DNA TGTGCCAGCATGCGACAGTCGCTGAACACTGAAGCTTTCTTT.

The DNA of the CDR3 is TGCGCCAGCAGCTATGAGATTACTGGGGTTACTGGAAACACCATATATTTT. Translation gives CASSYEITGVTGNTIYF. The chain recombines TRBV5-1 with TRBJ1-3, with no clear D. Trimming removed 3 bases at V and 2 bases at J, with 18 bases between. Germline CDR1 is SGHRS and CDR2 is YFSETQ. This CDR3 is built from 17 residues.

The chain carries TRBV4-3 and TRBJ2-7; D unclear. The CDR3 covers 13 residues. The V gene lost 0 bases and the J gene lost 3 bases, with 6 bases spanning the gap. Germline CDR1 reads LGHNA; CDR2 reads YSLEER. This chain's CDR3 is CASSQDRIYEQYF. Here the CDR3 DNA reads TGCGCCAGCAGCCAAGATCGGATCTACGAGCAGTACTTC.

V and J are TRBV4-2 and TRBJ2-3; 8 bases are shared with TRBD2. This CDR3 contains 19 residues. Trimming took 0 bases from V and 0 from J; bases not matched to a gene: 11. Germline CDR1 LGHNA, CDR2 YNFKEQ. CDR3 protein: CASSQEPLRTSTSTDTQYF. DNA of the CDR3: TGTGCCAGCAGCCAAGAGCCCCTCAGGACTAGCACAAGCACAGATACGCAGTATTTT.

The V gene is TRBV19, the J gene TRBJ1-3; D perhaps matches TRBD1 (5 bases). Germline CDR1 LNHDA, CDR2 SQIVND (reference sequence). Trimming shortened V by 6 bases and J by 7 bases, and 13 bases separated the two germline ends. The CDR3 has 13 residues. The CDR3 nucleotides are TGTGCCAGTAGGGACACATGGGAGAACACCATATATTTT. This codes for CASRDTWENTIYF.

This clone was detected only once. The J gene is TRBJ1-3, the V gene TRBV18; TRBD1 matches 7 bases. Germline V lookup: CDR1 KGHSH, CDR2 LQKENI. Losses at the gene ends were 2 bases for V and 0 bases for J; bases not matched to a gene: 4. The CDR3 spans 16 residues. The CDR3 DNA is TGTGCCAGCTCACCAACCGGGACAGCCTCTGGAAACACCATATATTTT. It translates to CASSPTGTASGNTIYF.

The V gene is TRBV5-5, the J gene TRBJ2-6; possibly TRBD1 for D (5 bases). Trimming shortened V by 3 bases and J by 0 bases, and 19 bases separated the two germline ends. Germline V lookup: CDR1 SGHKS, CDR2 YYEKEE (reference sequence). There are 19 residues in the CDR3. This CDR3 is CASSSAPTAYSSGANVLTF. The CDR3 nucleotides read TGTGCCAGCAGCTCCGCGCCGACAGCCTATTCCTCTGGGGCCAACGTCCTGACTTTC.

This clone was detected a few times. V and J are TRBV27 and TRBJ1-5; 8 bases line up with TRBD1. Germline loops: CDR1 MNHEY, CDR2 SMNVEV (reference sequence). The CDR3 totals 15 residues. V shed 2 bases and J 6 bases; nucleotides not matched to a gene: 6. CDR3 nucleotides: TGTGCCAGCAGTTTAGGGTCAGGGGGCAGTCAGCCCCAGCATTTT. Translating gives CASSLGSGGSQPQHF.

This clone has only one observation. The chain has TRBV5-1 and TRBJ2-2; 11 nucleotides match TRBD1. The CDR3 extends over 16 amino acids. The junction had 8 bases not matched to a gene; V was cut back by 4 bases and J by 6 bases. Germline V CDR1 and CDR2: SGHRS, YFSETQ. The CDR3: CASSASGQGVPGELFF. Written as DNA, the CDR3 is TGCGCCAGCAGCGCCTCGGGACAGGGGGTCCCCGGGGAGCTGTTTTTT.

The J gene is TRBJ2-3, the V gene TRBV7-9; TRBD2 matches at 14 bases. The CDR3 extends over 17 amino acids. Losses at the gene ends were 0 bases for V and 4 bases for J; bases not matched to a gene: 3. The germline CDR1 and CDR2 sequences are SEHNR and FQNEAQ (reference sequence). This CDR3 is CASSLAGLAGVADTQYF. Here the CDR3 DNA reads TGTGCCAGCAGCTTAGCGGGACTAGCGGGAGTTGCAGATACGCAGTATTTT.

V usage is TRBV23-1 and J usage is TRBJ2-7; D is perhaps TRBD1 or TRBD2 (5 bases each). TRBV23-1 is an open reading frame, and its role is uncertain. V dropped 5 bases and J dropped 0 bases, with 26 bases sitting between them. The CDR3 length is 19 residues. CDR3 region: CASSFHRGLKLSPSYEQYF. CDR3 DNA sequence: TGCGCCAGCAGTTTCCACCGGGGCCTGAAATTATCTCCCTCCTACGAGCAGTACTTC.

The chain links TRBV20-1 to TRBJ2-3, with D unresolved. The CDR3 sequence is 11 residues long. CDR1 is DFQATT and CDR2 is SNEGSKA in the germline V gene (reference sequence). In DNA form, the CDR3 reads TGCAGCGCTCGGGCTACAGATACGCAGTATTTT. Encoded protein: CSARATDTQYF.